The 18 T cell receptor beta chains below were found in one sample sequenced in a study of blood T cell repertoires in COVID-19. Method: immunoSEQ multiplex PCR; TCRdb's copy keeps in-frame clones and lacks some. The data contain roughly 90,000 clones, roughly 80% of them seen just once; the ten biggest clones take up 9% to 12%. Sample: peripheral blood. These receptors originate from a woman aged 70-85 years with acute or convalescent COVID-19.

The chain uses TRBV2 and TRBJ1-2, with TRBD1 identical over 7 bases. V lost 5 bases and J lost 5; bases outside the gene matches: 11. Per germline, CDR1 SNHLY and CDR2 FYNNEI. The CDR3 runs 15 residues. As DNA, the CDR3 is TGTGCCAGCAGTCGACAGGGACACCGTGGATATGGCTACACCTTC. Protein product: CASSRQGHRGYGYTF.

The chain uses TRBV30 and TRBJ2-7; 7 bases are shared with TRBD1. Germline lookup yields CDR1 GTSNPN and CDR2 SVGIG (reference sequence). The CDR3 runs to 13 residues. V was pared by 4 bases and J by 2 bases, with 5 bases of the junction left unmatched. The CDR3 here is CAWTRTGAYEQYF. The CDR3, as DNA: TGTGCCTGGACTCGGACAGGCGCCTACGAGCAGTACTTC.

The chain carries TRBV30 and TRBJ2-7, with no clear D. Germline CDR1 is GTSNPN and CDR2 is SVGIG (reference sequence). Trimming pared 0 bases from V and 6 bases from J, leaving 9 bases between. The CDR3 contains 12 residues. The chain's CDR3 is CAWSVRVSEQYF. In DNA, the CDR3 is TGTGCCTGGAGTGTACGAGTGAGCGAGCAGTACTTC.

The J gene is TRBJ2-7, the V gene TRBV6-1, with 11 bases matching TRBD2. After removal of 0 bases from V and 3 bases from J, the junction contained 4 bases not matched to a gene. Germline V gives CDR1 MNHNS, CDR2 SASEGT. This CDR3 has 16 amino acids. The CDR3 reads CASSEASTSGGYEQYF. CDR3 DNA: TGTGCCAGCAGTGAAGCCAGCACTAGCGGGGGCTACGAGCAGTACTTC.

The rearrangement uses TRBV4-2 and TRBJ1-5, with TRBD1 matching over 7 bases. The CDR3 covers 15 residues. From germline, CDR1 is LGHNA and CDR2 YNFKEQ. V shed 4 bases and J 6 bases; nucleotides not matched to a gene: 9. Written as DNA, the CDR3 is TGTGCCAGCAGCCTTGGGACAGCTTCCGTTCAGCCCCAGCATTTT. Its translation: CASSLGTASVQPQHF.

This chain uses TRBV30 with TRBJ1-1; D unresolved. Germline CDR1 GTSNPN, CDR2 SVGIG (reference sequence). The V end lost 4 bases, the J end lost 0 bases, and 21 bases lay between the germline ends. There are 17 residues in the CDR3. This CDR3 reads CAWTTGRSGSLNTEAFF. The CDR3 nucleotides are TGTGCCTGGACCACGGGGAGGTCGGGAAGCCTGAACACTGAAGCTTTCTTT.

The CDR3 DNA sequence: TGTGCCACCAGCAGAAGGGGCAGGGGGCAGGACACCGGGGAGCTGTTTTTT. Translating it yields CATSRRGRGQDTGELFF. The chain uses TRBV15 and TRBJ2-2; 8 positions agree with TRBD1. V was clipped by 2 bases and J by 3 bases; unmatched bases: 8. Germline V gene data show CDR1 as LNHNV and CDR2 as YYDKDF (reference sequence). The CDR3 consists of 17 residues.

This clone has a single count. This chain joins TRBV3-1 (or the pseudogene TRBV3-2) and TRBJ1-1; D unresolved. Trimming pared 1 base from V and 1 base from J, leaving 10 bases between. CDR1 and CDR2 (germline): LGHDT, YNNKEL (reference sequence). CDR3 size: 15 residues. Here the CDR3 reads CASSQARGENTEAFF. The CDR3 DNA reads TGTGCCAGCAGCCAAGCTCGGGGTGAGAACACTGAAGCTTTCTTT.

This clone was recorded once. V and J are TRBV7-2 and TRBJ2-7; D not resolved. CDR1 SGHTA and CDR2 FQGNSA come from the germline V gene. The CDR3 has 13 amino acids. Trimming shortened V by 1 base and J by 3 bases, and 7 bases separated the two germline ends. The CDR3 region has the DNA TGTGCCAGCAGCTTAGTTCTCAGCTACGAGCAGTACTTC. The encoded protein is CASSLVLSYEQYF. The variable domain in full, with the rest retrieved from reference TRBV7-2 and TRBJ2-7, is GAGVSQSPSNKVTEKGKDVELRCDPISGHTALYWYRQSLGQGLEFLIYFQGNSAPDKSGLPSDRFSAERTGGSVSTLTIQRTQQEDSAVYLCASSLVLSYEQYFGPGTRLTVT.

The rearrangement joins TRBV3-1 (or the pseudogene TRBV3-2) to TRBJ2-4, with D possibly TRBD2 on 6 matching bases. Looked up from germline, CDR1 is LGHDT and CDR2 is YNNKEL (reference sequence). The CDR3 runs to 14 residues. V lost 4 bases, J lost 5 bases, and 12 bases lay in between. The CDR3 loop reads CASSRGLDENIQYF. The CDR3 DNA follows: TGTGCCAGCAGCCGGGGACTGGACGAAAACATTCAGTACTTC.

The chain has TRBV19 and TRBJ2-2; TRBD1 might be the D (6 bases). The V gene's germline CDR1 is LNHDA and CDR2 SQIVND (reference sequence). Between the trimmed V and J ends, which lost 5 bases and 7 bases, there was a span of 17 bases. The CDR3 has 15 amino acids. CDR3 sequence reads: CASSSARGSGGELFF. The CDR3, as DNA: TGTGCCAGTAGTTCCGCGAGGGGGTCGGGCGGGGAGCTGTTTTTT. Variable domain in full (rest from reference TRBV19 and TRBJ2-2): DGGITQSPKYLFRKEGQNVTLSCEQNLNHDAMYWYRQDPGQGLRLIYYSQIVNDFQKGDIAEGYSVSREKKESFPLTVTSAQKNPTAFYLCASSSARGSGGELFFGEGSRLTVL.

This clone was detected only once. The J gene is TRBJ2-1, the V gene TRBV5-1, with D perhaps TRBD2 (6 bases). With 3 bases removed from V and 10 bases from J, the gap between germline ends came to 20 bases. Germline V gene data show CDR1 as SGHRS and CDR2 as YFSETQ. The CDR3 is made up of 15 amino acids. The CDR3 bases are TGCGCCAGCAGCTGGGACTTTTCCCCTTCGGGGGAGCAGTTCTTC. Its translation is CASSWDFSPSGEQFF. Full variable domain (outside the CDR3, taken from reference TRBV5-1 and TRBJ2-1): KAGVTQTPRYLIKTRGQQVTLSCSPISGHRSVSWYQQTPGQGLQFLFEYFSETQRNKGNFPGRFSGRQFSNSRSEMNVSTLELGDSALYLCASSWDFSPSGEQFFGPGTRLTVL.

This clone has only one observation. The CDR3 nucleotides are TGTGCCAGCTCACCCGTCGGTGGAGCGGGATTCTCCTACGAGCAGTACTTC. Protein product: CASSPVGGAGFSYEQYF. The chain joins TRBV18 to TRBJ2-7, with TRBD2 identical over 7 bases. The CDR3 is 17 residues long. Unmatched junction bases numbered 11, after V lost 3 bases and J lost 0 bases. Germline lookup yields CDR1 KGHSH and CDR2 LQKENI.

This rearrangement joins TRBV6-2 or TRBV6-3 to TRBJ1-3; no firm D call. From germline, CDR1 is MNHEY and CDR2 SVGEGT. This CDR3 contains 15 residues. The germline V and J ends were trimmed by 2 bases and 0 bases, with 8 bases remaining between them. In DNA form, the CDR3 reads TGTGCCAGCAGTTACGGGCTGATCTCTGGAAACACCATATATTTT. Amino acid sequence: CASSYGLISGNTIYF.

The rearrangement links TRBV4-3 to TRBJ1-6; 7 positions match TRBD1. V lost 2 bases, J lost 7 bases, and 2 bases stayed unmatched. The length of the CDR3 is 14 residues. Germline V gives CDR1 LGHNA, CDR2 YSLEER. Here the CDR3 DNA reads TGCGCCAGCAGCCAATGGGACAGCAATTCACCCCTCCACTTT. Protein: CASSQWDSNSPLHF.

The chain recombines TRBV5-4 with TRBJ2-2, with 8 nucleotides matching TRBD1. This CDR3 spans 15 amino acids. V lost 2 bases and J lost 5; bases outside the gene matches: 5. Germline V lookup: CDR1 SGHNT, CDR2 YYREEE (reference sequence). The DNA of the CDR3 is TGTGCCAGCAGCTTAGAACAGGGGGGTACCGGGGAGCTGTTTTTT. It yields the protein CASSLEQGGTGELFF.

V usage is TRBV19 and J usage is TRBJ2-7; the D gene is possibly TRBD2 (5 bases). There are 14 residues in the CDR3. V lost 3 bases, J lost 3 bases, and 12 bases lay in between. CDR1 and CDR2 (germline): LNHDA, SQIVND (reference sequence). The CDR3 DNA reads as TGTGCCAGTAGTATGAGGGCAGCCAACTACGAGCAGTACTTC. Translated: CASSMRAANYEQYF. The full variable domain, completed using reference TRBV19 and TRBJ2-7, is DGGITQSPKYLFRKEGQNVTLSCEQNLNHDAMYWYRQDPGQGLRLIYYSQIVNDFQKGDIAEGYSVSREKKESFPLTVTSAQKNPTAFYLCASSMRAANYEQYFGPGTRLTVT.

This chain joins TRBV19 and TRBJ2-7; 8 nucleotides line up with TRBD2. This CDR3 has 15 residues. V gave up 6 bases and J gave up 7 bases; unmatched junction bases: 14. Germline CDR1 and CDR2: LNHDA and SQIVND (reference sequence). The DNA for the CDR3 is TGTGCCAGTAGAAAAGAACCGGGACTAGAGAGTGAGCAGTACTTC. It specifies CASRKEPGLESEQYF.